These 7 T cell receptor beta chains originate from one sample sequenced in a study of T-cell reconstitution after alpha-beta-depleted transplantation in children (dated by TCRdb to between 2015 and 2016). The library relied on PCR. These reads were obtained on an Illumina HiSeq 2500. Molecular barcoding was employed in the preparation of TCR libraries, with unique molecular identifiers being used to normalize TCRbeta repertoire quantification. TCRdb reprocessed the public reads (quality trimming at Q25 with fastp, clone calling with MiXCR) and kept in-frame beta chains. Each record represents a unique CDR3 protein, reported with the most common genes and DNA among its rows. Here the sample has a few hundred thousand distinct CDR3 sequences; 9.9% occur a single time. The ten largest clones take up about a tenth of the sample. Specimen: PBMCs from the stem cell graft donor, collected from the stem cell graft. These receptors came from a human donor who donated a stem cell graft to a child with SCID.

This rearrangement joins TRBV10-3 to TRBJ1-1, with D tentatively TRBD1 (6 bases). This CDR3 is 12 amino acids long. The germline CDR1 and CDR2 sequences are ENHRY and SYGVKD. V shed 10 bases and J shed 6 bases, with 15 bases lying between them. The CDR3 coding sequence is TGTGCCACCAGCTCCGGGGGCCCTGAAGCTTTCTTT. Its translation: CATSSGGPEAFF.

The table lists this clonotype with a few counts. J is TRBJ2-7 and V is TRBV23-1; D gene ambiguous. TRBV23-1 is identified as an open reading frame with a role that is uncertain. CDR3 length: 10 residues. Trimming shortened V by 6 bases and J by 2 bases, and 2 bases separated the two germline ends. CDR3 nucleotides: TGCGCCAGCAGGACCTACGAGCAGTACTTC. Its translation: CASRTYEQYF.

This clonotype turned up a few times. V usage is TRBV10-3 and J usage is TRBJ1-6; a possible D gene is TRBD1 (6 bases). Deletions cut 4 bases from V and 6 bases from J, with 10 bases between. Germline V CDR1 and CDR2: ENHRY, SYGVKD. The CDR3 is 14 amino acids. The CDR3 sequence is CAISAGHLNSPLHF. CDR3 DNA: TGTGCCATCAGTGCGGGACACCTTAATTCACCCCTCCACTTT.

The J gene is TRBJ2-5, the V gene TRBV14; the match to TRBD2 covers 10 bases. The CDR3 is 16 amino acids. V shed 3 bases, J shed 5 bases, and the junction held 9 bases outside the gene matches. The V gene's germline CDR1 is SGHDN and CDR2 FVKESK. Here the CDR3 DNA reads TGTGCCAGCAGCCATCCTGGACTAGCGGTCAGGGAGACCCAGTACTTC. Protein product: CASSHPGLAVRETQYF.

This clonotype was counted at least ten times. This chain uses TRBV3-1 with TRBJ1-1; possibly TRBD1 for D (5 bases). CDR3 size: 13 residues. Germline lookup yields CDR1 LGHDT and CDR2 YNNKEL (reference sequence). V was cut by 3 bases and J by 1 base, with 6 bases left in between. The chain's CDR3 is CASSQTANTEAFF. The CDR3 bases are TGTGCCAGCAGCCAGACAGCGAACACTGAAGCTTTCTTT.

This clonotype was seen only a few times. The chain recombines TRBV12-3 or TRBV12-4 with TRBJ2-4; 9 nucleotides align to TRBD2. V lost 0 bases, J lost 7 bases, and 4 bases stayed unmatched. The CDR3 sequence is 15 residues long. The CDR3 DNA reads as TGTGCCAGCAGTTTAGCGCTCGCGGGGGGGAACATTCAGTACTTC. Its translation is CASSLALAGGNIQYF.

This clonotype was counted a few times. J is TRBJ1-5 and V is TRBV6-1; possibly TRBD1 for D (5 bases). Germline assignment: CDR1 MNHNS and CDR2 SASEGT. This CDR3 region has 16 residues. The V and J ends lost 8 bases and 1 base respectively, with 18 bases between them. The chain's CDR3 is CASFGGFRESNQPQHF. The CDR3 nucleotides read TGTGCCAGCTTCGGGGGGTTCAGGGAGAGCAATCAGCCCCAGCATTTT.